This entry lists 32 T cell receptor beta chains sequenced from one sample in a study of T cells in localized non-small cell lung cancer. The table came from immunoSEQ multiplex PCR; TCRdb's copy has only in-frame clones and leaves some out. The sample holds 2,000 or so clones, 35% to 55% seen once. The source material was lung tumor tissue, sampled before any cancer treatment. The receptors were sampled from a male donor aged 60 or older with stage II lung adenocarcinoma.

V usage is TRBV28 and J usage is TRBJ1-5; possibly TRBD1 for D (6 bases). The CDR3 consists of 17 residues. CDR1 and CDR2 (germline): MDHEN, SYDVKM. Trimming removed 6 bases at V and 4 bases at J, with 22 bases between. Here the CDR3 reads CASRSLLGARGNQPQHF. Here the CDR3 DNA reads TGTGCCAGCAGATCACTACTCGGTGCAAGGGGGAATCAGCCCCAGCATTTT.

This clone is termed medium-sized. The rearrangement joins TRBV6-8 to TRBJ2-5; 9 bases are a match to TRBD1. The V gene end was trimmed by 5 bases and the J gene end by 6 bases; junction bases not matched to a gene: 4. Germline CDR1 is MNHGY and CDR2 is SAAAGT. The CDR3 has 13 residues. CDR3 sequence reads: CASSRQGGKTQYF. DNA of the CDR3: TGTGCCAGCAGTAGACAGGGGGGGAAGACCCAGTACTTC.

The chain combines TRBV30 with TRBJ1-1, with D possibly TRBD1 on 6 matching bases. The CDR3 loop spans 13 amino acids. Trimming cost V 3 bases and J 0 bases, with 8 bases left between them. The germline gives CDR1 GTSNPN, CDR2 SVGIG (reference sequence). The CDR3 DNA follows: TGTGCCTGGAGCGGACAGCTGAACACTGAAGCTTTCTTT. This encodes CAWSGQLNTEAFF.

This clone rates as hyperexpanded (1% or more). This rearrangement joins TRBV4-1 to TRBJ1-1, with D possibly being TRBD1 (5 bases). The V end was cut by 4 bases, the J end by 3 bases, with 12 bases between. CDR1 and CDR2 from the germline V gene are MGHRA and YSYEKL. This CDR3 is built from 14 residues. CDR3 coding DNA: TGCGCCAGCAGCCCCGGGGCAGTGGACACTGAAGCTTTCTTT. Its translation is CASSPGAVDTEAFF.

This clone was counted a few times. The rearrangement joins TRBV14 to TRBJ2-1; 13 bases line up with TRBD2. V was pared by 4 bases and J by 3 bases, with 3 bases of the junction left unmatched. Per the germline V gene, CDR1 is SGHDN and CDR2 is FVKESK. This CDR3 comprises 16 residues. CDR3 loop: CASSRGTSGNYNEQFF. CDR3 sequence (DNA): TGTGCCAGCAGCCGAGGGACTAGCGGGAACTACAATGAGCAGTTCTTC.

The chain has TRBV23-1 and TRBJ2-3; 8 bases match TRBD2. TRBV23-1 is labeled an ORF, and its function is uncertain. The CDR3 loop spans 20 amino acids. V shed 6 bases and J 2 bases; nucleotides not matched to a gene: 22. CDR3 nucleotides: TGCGCCAGCAGCCAACTTCCACCTGGTGGGGTAGCGGGACTCACAGATACGCAGTATTTT. Protein sequence: CASSQLPPGGVAGLTDTQYF.

There are a few counts of this clone. The gene calls are TRBV30 and TRBJ1-3; D remains unclear. The CDR3 has 16 residues. V was trimmed by 2 bases and J by 0 bases, leaving 14 bases between them. CDR1 is GTSNPN and CDR2 is SVGIG in the germline V gene (reference sequence). The CDR3 region has the DNA TGTGCCTGGAGTACCCTCTCGGGCGACTCTGGAAACACCATATATTTT. Translation gives CAWSTLSGDSGNTIYF.

The count of this clone is one. This chain uses TRBV19 with TRBJ2-6; D unclear. CDR3 length: 15 residues. Between the trimmed V and J ends, which lost 6 bases and 0 bases, there was a span of 9 bases. Germline V gene sequence: CDR1 LNHDA, CDR2 SQIVND (reference sequence). This chain's CDR3 is CASRVGFSGANVLTF. The DNA for the CDR3 is TGTGCCAGTAGGGTGGGGTTCTCTGGGGCCAACGTCCTGACTTTC.

This clone was recorded a few times. This chain joins TRBV6-8 and TRBJ1-1; a possible D gene is TRBD1 (5 bases). This CDR3 has 15 amino acids. The V end lost 0 bases, the J end lost 10 bases, and 18 bases lay between the germline ends. Germline V gene lookup returns CDR1 MNHGY and CDR2 SAAAGT. The CDR3 DNA follows: TGTGCCAGCAGTTACTCTCCTCCCCCGACAGCTAGAGCTTTCTTT. Its translation: CASSYSPPPTARAFF.

The chain combines TRBV19 with TRBJ1-5, with D possibly TRBD1 on 5 matching bases. The V gene's germline CDR1 is LNHDA and CDR2 SQIVND (reference sequence). This CDR3 comprises 16 residues. V gave up 5 bases and J gave up 6 bases, with 20 bases separating them. DNA for the CDR3: TGTGCCAGTAGTTGGTTACTCGGGGCAACGGGTCAGCCCCAGCATTTT. Amino acid sequence: CASSWLLGATGQPQHF.

By share of the sample, this clone is medium-sized. One junction end does not reproduce the germline sequence, and a read error may be involved. The V gene is TRBV6-8, the J gene TRBJ2-7; TRBD2 might be the D (5 bases). The CDR3 consists of 13 residues. Germline CDR1 reads MNHGY; CDR2 reads SAAAGT. CDR3 nucleotide sequence: TGTGCCATCAGTGTAAGCGGATCCTACGAGCAGTACTTC. The encoded protein is CAISVSGSYEQYF.

CDR3 bases: TGTGCCAGCAGTTACGCGCCAGGTACCGGGGAGCTGTTTTTT. It encodes CASSYAPGTGELFF. This chain connects TRBV6-8 to TRBJ2-2; no reliable D call. Trimming removed 2 bases from V and 5 bases from J, with 9 bases in between. The CDR3 contains 14 residues. Germline values: CDR1 MNHGY, CDR2 SAAAGT.

This clone occurred a few times. The genes are TRBV2 and TRBJ2-1, with D possibly being TRBD2 (6 bases). V was shortened by 5 bases and J by 5 bases, with 16 bases between the two germline ends. The CDR3 is made up of 15 amino acids. CDR1 is SNHLY and CDR2 is FYNNEI in the germline V gene. CDR3 in amino acids: CASSPEGTSHNEQFF. In DNA form, the CDR3 reads TGTGCCAGCAGTCCGGAGGGGACTTCCCACAATGAGCAGTTCTTC.

This clone is medium-sized. The chain has TRBV9 and TRBJ1-2; D is unclear. Germline assignment: CDR1 SGDLS and CDR2 YYNGEE. The CDR3 is made up of 13 amino acids. The V gene lost 5 bases and the J gene lost 7 bases, with 15 bases spanning the gap. CDR3 sequence reads: CASSSDTRGGYTF. The CDR3 DNA reads as TGTGCCAGCAGTTCAGACACCCGTGGTGGCTACACCTTC.

The chain uses TRBV30 and TRBJ1-4; D ambiguous. The CDR3 runs to 13 residues. The V end was cut by 6 bases, the J end by 9 bases, with 17 bases between. Per the germline V gene, CDR1 is GTSNPN and CDR2 is SVGIG (reference sequence). The CDR3 sequence: CACPDQVGKKLFF. DNA of the CDR3: TGTGCCTGCCCGGACCAAGTAGGGAAAAAACTGTTTTTT.

J is TRBJ2-5 and V is TRBV7-7; 9 bases match TRBD2. Germline CDR1 reads SSHAT; CDR2 reads FNYEAQ (reference sequence). This CDR3 has 15 amino acids. The V and J ends lost 1 base and 5 bases, in that order; junction bases with no gene match: 5. CDR3 in amino acids: CASSLVTSGGETQYF. The CDR3 bases are TGTGCCAGCAGCTTAGTGACTAGCGGAGGCGAGACCCAGTACTTC.

This clone was seen more than once but under ten times. This chain connects TRBV11-3 to TRBJ1-2; the match to TRBD1 covers 9 bases. J lost 1 base, V lost 5 bases, and 5 bases had no gene match. From germline, CDR1 is SGHNT and CDR2 YENEEA. This CDR3 is built from 15 residues. CDR3 in amino acids: CASSGPGQGNYGYTF. The CDR3 DNA follows: TGTGCCAGCAGCGGGCCGGGACAGGGTAACTATGGCTACACCTTC. Drawing the rest from reference TRBV11-3 and TRBJ1-2, the complete variable domain is EAGVVQSPRYKIIEKKQPVAFWCNPISGHNTLYWYLQNLGQGPELLIRYENEEAVDDSQLPKDRFSAERLKGVDSTLKIQPAELGDSAVYLCASSGPGQGNYGYTFGSGTRLTVV.

J is TRBJ2-7 and V is TRBV12-5; D perhaps matches TRBD1 (5 bases). Germline V CDR1 and CDR2: LGHNT, FRNRAP. With 4 bases removed from V and 7 bases from J, the gap between germline ends came to 11 bases. The CDR3 loop spans 12 amino acids. The CDR3 region has the DNA TGTGCTAGTGGTTGGGCCAAGGGGGAGCAGTACTTC. This encodes CASGWAKGEQYF.

V and J are TRBV6-8 and TRBJ2-7; 9 bases are a match to TRBD2. Trimming at V came to 6 bases and at J to 6 bases, leaving 12 bases not matched to a gene. Germline loops: CDR1 MNHGY, CDR2 SAAAGT. This CDR3 comprises 15 residues. Written as DNA, the CDR3 is TGTGCCAGCAGCAAGCGGCGGGAGGGCCTCGTCGAGCAGTACTTC. It translates to CASSKRREGLVEQYF.

Only a few counts were recorded for this clone. The V and J genes are TRBV15 and TRBJ2-1, with TRBD2 matching 11 bases. CDR3 length: 16 residues. J lost 4 bases, V lost 3 bases, and 5 bases had no gene match. Germline loops: CDR1 LNHNV, CDR2 YYDKDF (reference sequence). In DNA, the CDR3 is TGTGCCACCAGCAGCTTAGCGGGAGGGCAGTACAATGAGCAGTTCTTC. Its translation: CATSSLAGGQYNEQFF.

The V gene is TRBV28, the J gene TRBJ2-3; 8 bases fit TRBD2. This CDR3 comprises 18 residues. CDR1 MDHEN and CDR2 SYDVKM come from the germline V gene. After removal of 7 bases from V and 0 bases from J, the junction contained 15 bases not matched to a gene. As DNA, the CDR3 is TGTGCCAGCACCCTGAGGCTAGCGGGCCGCCGTAGCACAGATACGCAGTATTTT. It specifies CASTLRLAGRRSTDTQYF.

The rearrangement joins TRBV19 to TRBJ2-1, with TRBD1 matching 7 bases. Trimming took 5 bases from V and 8 from J; bases not matched to a gene: 6. The CDR3 loop spans 13 amino acids. The V gene's germline CDR1 is LNHDA and CDR2 SQIVND (reference sequence). The CDR3 loop is CASSSGQRHEQFF. The DNA for the CDR3 is TGTGCCAGTAGTTCGGGACAGAGACATGAGCAGTTCTTC. Full variable domain (missing parts from reference TRBV19 and TRBJ2-1): DGGITQSPKYLFRKEGQNVTLSCEQNLNHDAMYWYRQDPGQGLRLIYYSQIVNDFQKGDIAEGYSVSREKKESFPLTVTSAQKNPTAFYLCASSSGQRHEQFFGPGTRLTVL.

The CDR3 region is CASRAASGLTSTDTQYF. The CDR3 coding sequence is TGTGCCAGTAGGGCGGCTAGCGGGTTGACTAGCACAGATACGCAGTATTTT. This chain joins TRBV19 and TRBJ2-3; 8 positions agree with TRBD2. Germline V gene lookup returns CDR1 LNHDA and CDR2 SQIVND (reference sequence). This CDR3 is built from 17 residues. J lost 0 bases, V lost 6 bases, and 11 bases had no gene match.

This CDR3 is CASSPAGQAYGYTF. DNA for the CDR3: TGTGCCAGCAGCCCGGCGGGACAGGCCTATGGCTACACCTTC. This chain joins TRBV11-3 and TRBJ1-2; 8 nucleotides match TRBD1. Looked up from germline, CDR1 is SGHNT and CDR2 is YENEEA. The CDR3 consists of 14 residues. V dropped 5 bases and J dropped 4; count of bases not matched to a gene: 6.

Only one count was recorded for this clone. The chain employs TRBV28 and TRBJ2-7; 7 bases line up with TRBD1. Germline CDR1 MDHEN, CDR2 SYDVKM. J was trimmed by 7 bases and V by 0 bases; bases with no gene match: 15. This CDR3 region has 17 residues. CDR3 sequence: CASSLWPGDSPAREQYF. The CDR3 bases are TGTGCCAGCAGTTTATGGCCTGGGGACAGCCCCGCTCGGGAGCAGTACTTC. Supplemented by reference TRBV28 and TRBJ2-7, the full variable domain reads DVKVTQSSRYLVKRTGEKVFLECVQDMDHENMFWYRQDPGLGLRLIYFSYDVKMKEKGDIPEGYSVSREKKERFSLILESASTNQTSMYLCASSLWPGDSPAREQYFGPGTRLTVT.

This clone has more than one count but fewer than ten. The rearrangement joins TRBV30 to TRBJ1-1; TRBD1 matches at 8 bases. J lost 0 bases, V lost 4 bases, and 4 bases had no gene match. This CDR3 comprises 14 residues. Germline V gives CDR1 GTSNPN, CDR2 SVGIG (reference sequence). The CDR3 sequence: CAWNLGQVNTEAFF. DNA for the CDR3: TGTGCCTGGAATTTGGGACAGGTGAACACTGAAGCTTTCTTT.

The chain carries TRBV18 and TRBJ2-2; possibly TRBD2 for D (5 bases). Germline CDR1 is KGHSH and CDR2 is LQKENI. V shed 0 bases and J shed 0 bases, with 8 bases lying between them. This CDR3 spans 16 amino acids. DNA of the CDR3: TGTGCCAGCTCACCACCTCAGCGGACGAACACCGGGGAGCTGTTTTTT. This sequence encodes CASSPPQRTNTGELFF.

Only a few counts were recorded for this clone. The rearrangement uses TRBV28 and TRBJ2-7; 11 nucleotides agree with TRBD1. The germline V gene encodes CDR1 MDHEN and CDR2 SYDVKM. CDR3 size: 14 residues. V gave up 6 bases and J gave up 4 bases; unmatched junction bases: 5. Here the CDR3 reads CASRTGTGGYEQYF. CDR3 DNA sequence: TGTGCCAGCAGAACCGGGACAGGGGGTTACGAGCAGTACTTC.

By share, this clone counts as medium-sized. The V call is TRBV11-3, the J call TRBJ2-1; 11 nucleotides agree with TRBD2. Germline CDR1 SGHNT, CDR2 YENEEA. The length of the CDR3 is 17 residues. Trimming removed 5 bases from V and 7 bases from J; junction bases left unmatched: 13. The CDR3 reads CASSLPQLAGVGNEQFF. CDR3 coding DNA: TGTGCCAGCAGCCTCCCCCAACTAGCGGGAGTTGGAAATGAGCAGTTCTTC.

This chain links TRBV10-3 with TRBJ2-1; TRBD1 aligns across 7 bases. Germline assignment: CDR1 ENHRY and CDR2 SYGVKD. The CDR3 runs to 14 residues. The J segment lost 7 bases and the V segment lost 10 bases, leaving 13 bases of the junction unmatched. The CDR3 loop is CASTPGQARNEQFF. CDR3 DNA sequence: TGTGCCAGTACCCCAGGACAGGCTAGGAATGAGCAGTTCTTC.

This clone was detected a few times. The CDR3 DNA reads as TGTGCCAGCAGTCTTAACACCGGGGAGCTGTTTTTT. Translation: CASSLNTGELFF. V gene TRBV9 combines with J gene TRBJ2-2; D unclear. CDR3 length equals 12 residues. Deletions cut 5 bases from V and 2 bases from J, with 4 bases between. Germline CDR1 and CDR2: SGDLS and YYNGEE.

The chain uses TRBV28 and TRBJ1-5; D gene uncertain. Germline CDR1 and CDR2: MDHEN and SYDVKM. The CDR3 covers 15 residues. V lost 3 bases to trimming and J lost 0 bases, with 9 bases between them. CDR3 sequence reads: CASSFRTASNQPQHF. CDR3 DNA sequence: TGTGCCAGCAGTTTCCGGACGGCTAGCAATCAGCCCCAGCATTTT.